This TCR beta chain was sequenced for a study of CD8 T cells in ankylosing spondylitis. This clonotype was seen many times. Its antigen is unknown. This CDR3 contains 16 residues. V was pared by 4 bases and J by 4 bases, with 18 bases between. Germline V CDR1 and CDR2: SNHLY, FYNNEI. TCRdb ran MiXCR on the 5' RACE reads and lists one entry per CDR3 protein. The sample yields 150,000 to 200,000 distinct CDR3 sequences, over 15% seen once. The study's findings and limits: Earlier literature documents some of the motif variants in reactive arthritis synovial fluid and blood. Reportedly, matched ankylosing spondylitis synovial fluid was significantly enriched for disease-linked clones. As for the disease-linked clones, they showed a CD8+ phenotype and occurred at relatively low frequencies in peripheral blood.

Sequencing used blood, either unsorted or a sorted T cell fraction (not recorded which). The TCR originated in a male donor aged 10 to 35 with ankylosing spondylitis or in good health (not recorded which). The chain has TRBV2 and TRBJ2-3, with D possibly being TRBD1 (7 bases). Here the CDR3 reads CASSGRTGGDPDTQYF. In DNA form, the CDR3 reads TGTGCCAGCAGTGGCAGGACAGGCGGGGACCCAGATACGCAGTATTTT.